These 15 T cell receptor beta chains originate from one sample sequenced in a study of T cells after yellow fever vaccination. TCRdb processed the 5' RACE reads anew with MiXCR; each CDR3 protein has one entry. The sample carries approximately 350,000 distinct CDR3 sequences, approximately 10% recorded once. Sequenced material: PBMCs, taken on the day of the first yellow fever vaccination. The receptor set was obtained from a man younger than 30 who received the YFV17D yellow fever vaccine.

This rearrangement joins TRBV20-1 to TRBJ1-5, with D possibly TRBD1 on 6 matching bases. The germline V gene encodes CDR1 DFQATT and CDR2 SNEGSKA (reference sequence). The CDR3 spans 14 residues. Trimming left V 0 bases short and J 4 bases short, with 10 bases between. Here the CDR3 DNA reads TGCAGTGCTAGAGATACAGGGACTAATCAGCCCCAGCATTTT. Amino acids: CSARDTGTNQPQHF.

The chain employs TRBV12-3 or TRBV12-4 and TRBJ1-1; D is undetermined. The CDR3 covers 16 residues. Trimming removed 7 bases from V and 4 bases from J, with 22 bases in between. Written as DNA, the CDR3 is TGTGCCAGCATGCTCGCCCGGGGTAAGGGAGGCACTGAAGCTTTCTTT. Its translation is CASMLARGKGGTEAFF.

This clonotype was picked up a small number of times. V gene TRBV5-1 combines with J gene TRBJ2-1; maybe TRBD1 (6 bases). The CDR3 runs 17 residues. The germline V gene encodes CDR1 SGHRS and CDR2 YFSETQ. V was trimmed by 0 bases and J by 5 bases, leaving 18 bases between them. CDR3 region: CASSLVSRTEIHNEQFF. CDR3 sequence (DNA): TGCGCCAGCAGCTTGGTATCCAGGACAGAGATACACAATGAGCAGTTCTTC.

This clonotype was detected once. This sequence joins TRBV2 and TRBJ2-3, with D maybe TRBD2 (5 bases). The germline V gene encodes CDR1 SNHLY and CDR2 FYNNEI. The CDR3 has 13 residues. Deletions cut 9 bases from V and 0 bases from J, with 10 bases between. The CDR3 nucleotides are TGTGCCAGTGAGGGCTCTAGCACAGATACGCAGTATTTT. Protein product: CASEGSSTDTQYF.

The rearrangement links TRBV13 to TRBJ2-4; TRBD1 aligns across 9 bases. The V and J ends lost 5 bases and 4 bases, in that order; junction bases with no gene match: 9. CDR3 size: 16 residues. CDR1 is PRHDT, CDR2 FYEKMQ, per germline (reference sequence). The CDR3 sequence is CASSPAGDRVKNIQYF. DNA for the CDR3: TGTGCCAGCAGCCCGGCGGGGGACAGGGTTAAAAACATTCAGTACTTC. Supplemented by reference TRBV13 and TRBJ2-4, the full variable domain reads AAGVIQSPRHLIKEKRETATLKCYPIPRHDTVYWYQQGPGQDPQFLISFYEKMQSDKGSIPDRFSAQQFSDYHSELNMSSLELGDSALYFCASSPAGDRVKNIQYFGAGTRLSVL.

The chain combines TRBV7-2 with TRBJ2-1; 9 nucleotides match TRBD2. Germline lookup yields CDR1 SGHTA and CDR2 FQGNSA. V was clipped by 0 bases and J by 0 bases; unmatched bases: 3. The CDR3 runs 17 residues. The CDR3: CASSLAASGASYNEQFF. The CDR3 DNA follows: TGTGCCAGCAGCTTAGCCGCTAGCGGGGCCTCCTACAATGAGCAGTTCTTC.

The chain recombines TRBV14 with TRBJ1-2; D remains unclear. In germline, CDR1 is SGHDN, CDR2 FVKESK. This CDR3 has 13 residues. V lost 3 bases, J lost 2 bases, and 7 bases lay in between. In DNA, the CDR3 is TGTGCCAGCAGCCAGGTACAGAACTATGGCTACACCTTC. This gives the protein CASSQVQNYGYTF.

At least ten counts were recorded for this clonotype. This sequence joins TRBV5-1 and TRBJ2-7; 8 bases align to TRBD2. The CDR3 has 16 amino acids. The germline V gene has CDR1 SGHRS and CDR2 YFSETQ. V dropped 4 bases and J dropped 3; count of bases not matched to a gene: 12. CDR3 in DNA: TGCGCCAGCAGCACCGGGACTTTAGCGGGGTTCTACGAGCAGTACTTC. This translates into CASSTGTLAGFYEQYF.

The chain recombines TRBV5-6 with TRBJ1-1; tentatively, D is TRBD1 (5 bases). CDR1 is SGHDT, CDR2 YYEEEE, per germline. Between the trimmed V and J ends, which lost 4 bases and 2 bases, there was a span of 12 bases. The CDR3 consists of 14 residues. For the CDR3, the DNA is TGTGCCAGCAGCCCGCCCCAGGGTAACACTGAAGCTTTCTTT. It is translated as CASSPPQGNTEAFF.

CDR3 residues: CASSQGVASDTQYF. CDR3 in DNA: TGTGCCAGCAGCCAAGGTGTAGCGTCAGATACGCAGTATTTT. V and J are TRBV3-1 and TRBJ2-3; possibly TRBD2 for D (5 bases). CDR3 size: 14 residues. The V gene lost 1 base and the J gene lost 4 bases, with 9 bases spanning the gap. The germline V gene encodes CDR1 LGHDT and CDR2 YNNKEL (reference sequence).

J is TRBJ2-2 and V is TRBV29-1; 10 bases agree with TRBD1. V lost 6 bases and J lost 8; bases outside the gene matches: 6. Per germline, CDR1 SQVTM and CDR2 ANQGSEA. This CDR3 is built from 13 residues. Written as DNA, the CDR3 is TGCAGCGTGACAGGGGGCAAAACTGGGGAGCTGTTTTTT. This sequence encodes CSVTGGKTGELFF.

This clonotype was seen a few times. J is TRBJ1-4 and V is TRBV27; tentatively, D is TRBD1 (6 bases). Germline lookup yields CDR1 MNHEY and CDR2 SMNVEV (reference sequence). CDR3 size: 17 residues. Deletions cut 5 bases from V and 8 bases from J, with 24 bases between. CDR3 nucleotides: TGTGCCAGCAGTCGAACCCCCGGGGGCCTCGGGAGAGAAAAACTGTTTTTT. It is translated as CASSRTPGGLGREKLFF.

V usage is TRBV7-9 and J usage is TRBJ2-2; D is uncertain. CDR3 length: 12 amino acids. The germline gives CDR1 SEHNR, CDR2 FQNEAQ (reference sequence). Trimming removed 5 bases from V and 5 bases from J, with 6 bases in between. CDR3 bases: TGTGCCAGCAGCCAACGAACCGGGGAGCTGTTTTTT. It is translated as CASSQRTGELFF.

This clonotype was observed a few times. The CDR3 here is CASSSLHRDTEAFF. CDR3 bases: TGTGCCAGCAGCTCCCTCCACCGGGACACTGAAGCTTTCTTT. J is TRBJ1-1 and V is TRBV7-6; D not certain. Germline V gives CDR1 SGHVS, CDR2 FNYEAQ. Trimming cost V 4 bases and J 3 bases, with 12 bases left between them. The CDR3 has 14 residues.

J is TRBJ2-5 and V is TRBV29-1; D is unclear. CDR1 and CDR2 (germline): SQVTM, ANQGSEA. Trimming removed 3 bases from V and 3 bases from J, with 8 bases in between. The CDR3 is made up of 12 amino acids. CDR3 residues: CSVDYSEETQYF. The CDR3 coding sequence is TGCAGCGTTGATTATTCGGAAGAGACCCAGTACTTC. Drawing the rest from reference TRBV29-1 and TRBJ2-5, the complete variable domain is SAVISQKPSRDICQRGTSLTIQCQVDSQVTMMFWYRQQPGQSLTLIATANQGSEATYESGFVIDKFPISRPNLTFSTLTVSNMSPEDSSIYLCSVDYSEETQYFGPGTRLLVL.